The entry below describes one TCR beta chain. The data are from a study of blood T cell repertoires in COVID-19. Overall study context: PBMCs, B-cell-depleted T cells, or T cells were the source of the cDNA or gDNA that made up the material.

Per the authors' pipeline: Scientists estimated how many nucleated cells there were by amplifying reference gene primers. The method was immunoSEQ multiplex PCR; TCRdb's version includes in-frame clones alone and lacks a portion of them. That table furnishes V, J and clone size, whereas the DNA furnished D and trimming. Among a few hundred thousand clones listed, around 81% were seen once. The sequenced sample was peripheral blood. This clonotype originated in a woman aged 25 to 39 who had recovered from COVID-19.

The CDR3 nucleotides are TGTGCCAGCAGTAGTTATCGGACAGGGGGTGGCTACACCTTC. Amino acid sequence: CASSSYRTGGGYTF. The chain recombines TRBV2 with TRBJ1-2; 10 bases fit TRBD1. CDR1 and CDR2 (germline): SNHLY, FYNNEI. V shed 5 bases and J 7 bases; nucleotides not matched to a gene: 7. The CDR3 has 14 residues.